The rows below give T cell receptor beta chains drawn from one sample of a study of OX40 agonist ivuxolimab in advanced cancers. Measured with immunoSEQ multiplex PCR; TCRdb has only the in-frame clones, and not every one. The table has tens of thousands of clones, over 60% seen once. Specimen: CD4+ or CD8+ T cells sorted from blood, collected in a trial of the OX40 agonist ivuxolimab. Every receptor here comes from an adult with an advanced solid tumor such as melanoma, head and neck, liver or kidney cancer. CDR3s include the opening cysteine and the closing phenylalanine or tryptophan. D genes are given only for firm matches. The size field is filled for only some rows; it gives once, few, many or a size class.

. | TRBD1 | 15 | TRBJ1-3 | TRBV5-1 | TGCGCCAGCAGCTCAGGGGGCTCCTCTGGAAACACCATATATTTT | CASSSGGSSGNTIYF
. | . | 15 | TRBJ1-4 | TRBV6-6 | TGTGCCAGCAGTCTTACACAGGGTATCGAAGAAAAACTGTTTTTT | CASSLTQGIEEKLFF
few | . | 14 | TRBJ2-2 | TRBV10-3 | TGTGCCATCAGTGGTGGGGGTGAAGCCGGGGAGCTGTTTTTT | CAISGGGEAGELFF
. | TRBD2 | 13 | TRBJ2-3 | TRBV30 | TGTGCCTGGAGCGGGGGGGCGGGGCATACGCAGTATTTT | CAWSGGAGHTQYF
. | . | 10 | TRBJ2-7 | TRBV28 | TGTGCCAGCGGACCGAACGAGCAGTACTTC | CASGPNEQYF
. | . | 13 | TRBJ2-1 | TRBV6-5 | TGTGCCAGCAGCCCCGGGACTGGCAATGAGCAGTTCTTC | CASSPGTGNEQFF
. | . | 17 | TRBJ1-6 | TRBV9 | TGTGCCAGCAGCGTAGAGGAGGTTAGCTCCTATAATTCACCCCTCCACTTT | CASSVEEVSSYNSPLHF
medium-sized | . | 16 | TRBJ1-6 | TRBV5-8 | TGTGCCAGCTCCGGGGTTGTTAAAACCTATAATTCACCCCTCCACTTT | CASSGVVKTYNSPLHF
. | TRBD2 | 15 | TRBJ2-3 | TRBV7-3 | TGTGCCAGCAGCTATAAGGGACTAGGCACAGATACGCAGTATTTT | CASSYKGLGTDTQYF
. | TRBD2 | 16 | TRBJ2-5 | TRBV10-2 | TGCGCCAGCAGCCGAGGGGTTCGGGGGGGCCATGAGACCCAGTACTTC | CASSRGVRGGHETQYF
. | TRBD2 | 16 | TRBJ2-2 | TRBV7-8 | TGTGCCAGCAGTCCCAGCGGGGGGGCCAGAACCGGGGAGCTGTTTTTT | CASSPSGGARTGELFF
. | TRBD1 | 16 | TRBJ2-3 | TRBV5-6 | TGTGCCAGCAGCTTGCGTCGGACAGGGGGCACAGATACGCAGTATTTT | CASSLRRTGGTDTQYF
medium-sized | . | 11 | TRBJ1-1 | TRBV4-2 | TGTGCCAGCAAGCGTAACACTGAAGCTTTCTTT | CASKRNTEAFF
. | . | 14 | TRBJ1-5 | TRBV11-2 | TGTGCCAGCAGCGGACAATATAGCAATCAGCCCCAGCATTTT | CASSGQYSNQPQHF
once | TRBD1 | 13 | TRBJ2-4 | TRBV9 | TGTGCCAGCAGTAACGACAGGGCTGGCATTCAGTACTTC | CASSNDRAGIQYF
many | . | 12 | TRBJ1-4 | TRBV7-9 | TGTGCCAGCAGCTTAGCGGGCAGGGCCGTGGCTTTT | CASSLAGRAVAF
. | TRBD1 | 18 | TRBJ1-1 | TRBV27 | TGTGCCAGCAGTTTAATGCGCCCACAGGGGGCTAAGTACACTGAAGCTTTCTTT | CASSLMRPQGAKYTEAFF
. | . | 15 | TRBJ1-2 | TRBV5-6 | TGTGCCAGCAGTTTCTCTTCAGGGGCCGGATATGGCTACACCTTC | CASSFSSGAGYGYTF
. | . | 16 | TRBJ1-3 | TRBV18 | TGTGCCAGCTCAGGGCAGACAGGCCTCTCTGGAAACACCATATATTTT | CASSGQTGLSGNTIYF
medium-sized | . | 13 | TRBJ1-1 | TRBV11-2 | TGTGCCAGCAGCTTTCAGGGGAACACTGAAGCTTTCTTT | CASSFQGNTEAFF
once | . | 15 | TRBJ1-1 | TRBV27 | TGTGCCAGCCGTTCCTTGACAGGCCCGAACACTGAAGCTTTCTTT | CASRSLTGPNTEAFF
. | TRBD1 | 17 | TRBJ1-4 | TRBV30 | TGTGCCTGGACCCCAGGGGGGGCGACTTCGCGGAGAGAAAAACTGTTTTTT | CAWTPGGATSRREKLFF
medium-sized | TRBD2 | 15 | TRBJ2-7 | TRBV7-2 | TGTGCCAGCAGCCCCTGGGTAGCGGGGGCTGGGGAGCAGTACTTC | CASSPWVAGAGEQYF
few | . | 12 | TRBJ1-5 | TRBV29-1 | TGCAGCGTTTTCGATGGGGGTCAGCCCCAGCATTTT | CSVFDGGQPQHF
few | . | 13 | TRBJ1-5 | TRBV7-2 | TGTGCCAGCAGCCGTACAACGGGCCAGCCCCAGCATTTT | CASSRTTGQPQHF
. | . | 14 | TRBJ1-1 | TRBV10-1 | TGCGCCAGCAGTGAGTCTAAGGGGAGCACTGAAGCTTTCTTT | CASSESKGSTEAFF
. | TRBD2 | 15 | TRBJ2-3 | TRBV10-3 | TGTGCCATCAGTGGGCTAGCGGATAGCACAGATACGCAGTATTTT | CAISGLADSTDTQYF
. | . | 13 | TRBJ2-2 | TRBV6-5 | TGTGCCAGCAGTTACTCACGAACCGGGGAGCTGTTTTTT | CASSYSRTGELFF
. | . | 15 | TRBJ2-7 | TRBV27 | TGTGCCAGCAGTTTAGGGGCGGGACGTACCTACGAGCAGTACTTC | CASSLGAGRTYEQYF
few | TRBD1 | 17 | TRBJ2-6 | TRBV7-8 | TGTGCCAGCAGCTCAGGGGGCCTAACCTCTGGGGCCAACGTCCTGACTTTC | CASSSGGLTSGANVLTF
. | TRBD1 | 14 | TRBJ2-7 | TRBV5-1 | TGCGCCAGCAGCGGGGGACAGGGGACCTACGAGCAGTACTTC | CASSGGQGTYEQYF
. | . | 12 | TRBJ1-2 | TRBV12-5 | TGTGCTAGTGGTCCCCAGGGGTATGGCTACACCTTC | CASGPQGYGYTF
. | . | 13 | TRBJ2-3 | TRBV10-3 | TGTGCCATCGGGACGGGAAACACAGATACGCAGTATTTT | CAIGTGNTDTQYF
few | . | 14 | TRBJ2-3 | TRBV11-2 | TGTGCCAGCAGCTTAACTCTAGGAGCAGATACGCAGTATTTT | CASSLTLGADTQYF
. | . | 14 | TRBJ2-4 | TRBV5-4 | TGTGCCAGCAGCTTAGTACTAGCCAAAAACATTCAGTACTTC | CASSLVLAKNIQYF
. | . | 16 | TRBJ1-5 | TRBV19 | TGTGCCAGTAACCCCCACGGGACACATCAGGAGCAGCCCCAGCATTTT | CASNPHGTHQEQPQHF
. | TRBD1 | 13 | TRBJ2-7 | TRBV29-1 | TGCAGCGCCCGGACAGGGCCCTCCTACGAGCAGTACTTC | CSARTGPSYEQYF
. | TRBD1 | 16 | TRBJ1-1 | TRBV14 | TGTGCCAGCAGCCAACTTACTACCACAGGGGGCACTGAAGCTTTCTTT | CASSQLTTTGGTEAFF
. | . | 12 | TRBJ1-2 | TRBV30 | TGTGCCTGGAGTACACAGGGAGGTGGCTACACCTTC | CAWSTQGGGYTF
. | . | 14 | TRBJ2-1 | TRBV19 | TGTGCCAGTATTTTGGGGGCCAATCTTTCGGGGCAGTTCTTC | CASILGANLSGQFF
. | TRBD1 | 16 | TRBJ2-6 | TRBV5-4 | TGTGCCAGCTCCGGACAGGGAGCAGCCGGGGCCAACGTCCTGACTTTC | CASSGQGAAGANVLTF
. | . | 15 | TRBJ2-3 | TRBV19 | TGTGCCAGTAGTATAGTCGGGGTCTACACAGATACGCAGTATTTT | CASSIVGVYTDTQYF
. | TRBD1 | 15 | TRBJ2-3 | TRBV2 | TGTGCCAGCACAGGGGACAGGGTCCCCACAGATACGCAGTATTTT | CASTGDRVPTDTQYF
. | . | 17 | TRBJ1-1 | TRBV27 | TGTGCCAGCAGTAGAAGGGGGACCGGCGTTGGTAGCACTGAAGCTTTCTTT | CASSRRGTGVGSTEAFF
few | . | 13 | TRBJ2-7 | TRBV7-8 | TGTGCCAGCAGCTTAGAGAGAAATGTGGAGCAGTACTTC | CASSLERNVEQYF